The 32 T cell receptor beta chains in this list originate from one sample, sequenced in a study of T cell repertoires in cytomegalovirus infection. These TCRs' antigens remain unknown. TCRdb used MiXCR to reprocess the reads, holding one entry per CDR3 protein. The table lists hundreds of thousands of distinct CDR3 sequences, around a third of them singletons. The source was cultured CD8+ T cells from PBMCs, collected from culture after CMV antigen stimulation. Every receptor here comes from a human donor in good health (CMV status not recorded). Some clones in this sample may be carry-over from other donors' samples.

The rearrangement uses TRBV7-2 and TRBJ1-2; a possible D gene is TRBD1 (6 bases). Germline-derived CDR1 and CDR2 are SGHTA and FQGNSA. CDR3 length equals 18 residues. V gave up 5 bases and J gave up 0 bases, with 22 bases separating them. The CDR3 DNA sequence: TGTGCCAGCAGCCCGGATGAGAGGGGGGAGTCGACTAACTATGGCTACACCTTC. It encodes CASSPDERGESTNYGYTF.

This clonotype turned up a few times. The V call is TRBV2, the J call TRBJ2-5; tentatively, D is TRBD2 (5 bases). Trimming removed 2 bases at V and 0 bases at J, with 10 bases between. There are 15 residues in the CDR3. Per the germline V gene, CDR1 is SNHLY and CDR2 is FYNNEI. The CDR3 DNA reads as TGTGCCAGCAGTGAATGGTACGGGGACCAAGAGACCCAGTACTTC. This translates into CASSEWYGDQETQYF.

This clonotype was found many times. J is TRBJ1-2 and V is TRBV12-3 or TRBV12-4, with a weak D call TRBD1 (6 bases). CDR3 size: 14 residues. Trimming stripped 6 bases from V and 4 bases from J, with 15 bases between. CDR3 bases: TGTGCCAGCAGCCCTATCACAGGGAGCTATGGCTACACCTTC. Translation gives CASSPITGSYGYTF.

This clonotype was picked up many times. The V gene is TRBV7-9, the J gene TRBJ1-1; possibly TRBD1 for D (5 bases). This CDR3 has 13 residues. Germline CDR1 is SEHNR and CDR2 is FQNEAQ (reference sequence). V was cut by 5 bases and J by 7 bases, with 14 bases left in between. The CDR3 reads CASSPAREDEAFF. The CDR3, as DNA: TGTGCCAGCAGCCCCGCCAGGGAGGATGAAGCTTTCTTT.

This clonotype was counted only a few times. The V call is TRBV15, the J call TRBJ2-3; D might be TRBD1 or TRBD2, each matching 5 bases. In germline, CDR1 is LNHNV, CDR2 YYDKDF (reference sequence). This CDR3 spans 14 amino acids. V gave up 3 bases and J gave up 6 bases, with 13 bases separating them. CDR3 DNA: TGTGCCACCAGCAGCCGGGACGCTGGGGATACGCAGTATTTT. Protein: CATSSRDAGDTQYF.

V is TRBV11-2 and J is TRBJ1-3, with TRBD1 identical over 7 bases. Losses at the gene ends were 5 bases for V and 4 bases for J; bases not matched to a gene: 11. From germline, CDR1 is SGHAT and CDR2 FQNNGV. This CDR3 spans 16 amino acids. The CDR3 loop is CASSPFEGALGNTIYF. The CDR3 bases are TGTGCCAGCAGCCCCTTCGAGGGGGCGCTAGGAAACACCATATATTTT.

The chain has TRBV18 and TRBJ1-1; no clear D gene. CDR3 length: 16 residues. CDR1 KGHSH and CDR2 LQKENI come from the germline V gene. V was pared by 2 bases and J by 1 base, with 14 bases between. CDR3 region: CASSPRKGLANTEAFF. CDR3 DNA sequence: TGTGCCAGCTCACCAAGAAAGGGTCTGGCGAACACTGAAGCTTTCTTT.

The V call is TRBV25-1, the J call TRBJ1-2; a weak D match, TRBD1 (6 bases). The CDR3 contains 16 residues. Germline-derived CDR1 and CDR2 are MGHDK and SYGVNS. Between the trimmed V and J ends, which lost 0 bases and 7 bases, there was a span of 18 bases. The CDR3 DNA reads TGTGCCAGCAGTGAATACCCCGGACAGTGCGGGGGTGGCTACACCTTC. Its translation is CASSEYPGQCGGGYTF.

This clonotype occurred a few times. V usage is TRBV12-3 or TRBV12-4 and J usage is TRBJ1-1; 10 positions agree with TRBD1. J lost 3 bases, V lost 2 bases, and 3 bases had no gene match. This CDR3 is built from 15 residues. CDR3 nucleotide sequence: TGTGCCAGCAGTTTAACGGGACAGGGGTACACTGAAGCTTTCTTT. Translation: CASSLTGQGYTEAFF.

The J gene is TRBJ2-2, the V gene TRBV5-1; weak D call: TRBD1 (6 bases). The CDR3 spans 14 residues. Germline V gene data show CDR1 as SGHRS and CDR2 as YFSETQ. V lost 1 base to trimming and J lost 3 bases, with 7 bases between them. CDR3 loop: CASSLKGDTGELFF. The CDR3 nucleotides read TGCGCCAGCAGCTTGAAGGGGGACACCGGGGAGCTGTTTTTT.

The chain carries TRBV19 and TRBJ1-2; D is uncertain. The length of the CDR3 is 15 residues. V was cut by 8 bases and J by 2 bases, with 18 bases left in between. Germline values: CDR1 LNHDA, CDR2 SQIVND (reference sequence). CDR3 in amino acids: CASLGGISENYGYTF. The CDR3 DNA follows: TGTGCCAGTCTGGGAGGGATATCCGAGAACTATGGCTACACCTTC.

The chain has TRBV29-1 and TRBJ2-5; D is ambiguous. This CDR3 is 12 amino acids long. V lost 3 bases to trimming and J lost 1 base, with 6 bases between them. CDR1 and CDR2 (germline): SQVTM, ANQGSEA. CDR3 DNA sequence: TGCAGCGTTGAGGGGATCCAAGAGACCCAGTACTTC. This codes for CSVEGIQETQYF.

There are many counts of this clonotype. The junction and the germline gene differ at one end; a read error may be behind it. This chain uses TRBV7-7 with TRBJ2-3; 9 bases are shared with TRBD2. CDR3 length: 15 residues. Germline CDR1 reads SSHAT; CDR2 reads FNYEAQ (reference sequence). The CDR3 DNA sequence: TGTGCTAGCAGCTTGAGCGGGGGGTTCACAGATACGCAGTATTTT. Translating it yields CASSLSGGFTDTQYF.

This clonotype was counted ten times or more. The chain combines TRBV7-9 with TRBJ1-5; D is unresolved. CDR1 is SEHNR, CDR2 FQNEAQ, per germline (reference sequence). The CDR3 is 15 residues long. V was pared by 5 bases and J by 0 bases, with 11 bases between. CDR3 sequence: CASSQDGSSNQPQHF. The CDR3 DNA is TGTGCCAGCAGCCAAGACGGCAGTAGCAATCAGCCCCAGCATTTT.

This clonotype turned up a few times. The V call is TRBV6-6, the J call TRBJ2-1, with 10 bases matching TRBD2. CDR3 length: 15 residues. V lost 6 bases to trimming and J lost 5 bases; unmatched junction nucleotides: 7. CDR1 and CDR2 (germline): MNHNY, SVGAGI (reference sequence). The DNA of the CDR3 is TGTGCCAGCAGGGATCCGGGACTAGCGAACAATGAGCAGTTCTTC. It translates to CASRDPGLANNEQFF.

Worth noting for this clonotype: A single base separates this from a much larger clone, so it may be a read error. V gene TRBV13 combines with J gene TRBJ1-2; a weak D match, TRBD1 (6 bases). Germline lookup yields CDR1 PRHDT and CDR2 FYEKMQ (reference sequence). This CDR3 spans 14 amino acids. V was pared by 4 bases and J by 1 base, with 10 bases between. The CDR3 DNA sequence: TGTGCCAGCAGCTCAAGGGGGGGTAACTATGGCTACACCTTC. It specifies CASSSRGGNYGYTF.

This chain connects TRBV19 to TRBJ2-5; 9 bases match TRBD1. This CDR3 spans 16 amino acids. V was clipped by 3 bases and J by 2 bases; unmatched bases: 7. Germline loops: CDR1 LNHDA, CDR2 SQIVND (reference sequence). Here the CDR3 reads CASSISTGGLQETQYF. In DNA form, the CDR3 reads TGTGCCAGTAGTATTTCCACAGGGGGCCTACAAGAGACCCAGTACTTC.

The V gene is TRBV20-1, the J gene TRBJ1-1; weak D call: TRBD1 (6 bases). V shed 1 base and J shed 0 bases, with 12 bases lying between them. This CDR3 contains 15 residues. Germline lookup yields CDR1 DFQATT and CDR2 SNEGSKA (reference sequence). CDR3 amino acids: CSARVWGLLNTEAFF. In nucleotides, the CDR3 is TGCAGTGCTAGAGTTTGGGGGCTCTTGAACACTGAAGCTTTCTTT.

This clonotype was found a few times. The chain couples TRBV10-3 to TRBJ1-3; 8 nucleotides match TRBD1. The V gene's germline CDR1 is ENHRY and CDR2 SYGVKD. The CDR3 runs to 17 residues. V lost 2 bases, J lost 2 bases, and 8 bases stayed unmatched. The CDR3: CAISETPGQVPGNTIYF. CDR3 nucleotide sequence: TGTGCCATCAGTGAGACACCGGGACAGGTCCCTGGAAACACCATATATTTT.

This sequence joins TRBV6-6 and TRBJ1-5; D gene ambiguous. CDR3 length: 16 amino acids. Looked up from germline, CDR1 is MNHNY and CDR2 is SVGAGI (reference sequence). V lost 2 bases and J 3 bases, leaving 14 bases between the germline ends. The CDR3 spells CASSYTPGPNNQPQHF. The CDR3 DNA follows: TGTGCCAGCAGTTACACCCCAGGACCGAACAATCAGCCCCAGCATTTT.

The genes are TRBV7-3 and TRBJ2-3; 8 bases agree with TRBD2. This CDR3 region has 14 residues. Germline V gene lookup returns CDR1 SGHTA and CDR2 FQGTGA. With 4 bases clipped from V and 5 bases from J, the junction kept 5 bases outside the gene matches. The CDR3 sequence: CASSSRGGRDTQYF. The CDR3 region has the DNA TGTGCCAGCAGCTCCCGGGGGGGCCGAGATACGCAGTATTTT.

The chain links TRBV7-9 to TRBJ1-1, with D maybe TRBD1 (6 bases). Trimming took 5 bases from V and 8 from J, leaving 15 bases between them. Germline V gives CDR1 SEHNR, CDR2 FQNEAQ (reference sequence). The CDR3 has 13 residues. The CDR3: CASSPGAAREAFF. CDR3 coding DNA: TGTGCCAGCAGCCCGGGGGCTGCGAGAGAAGCTTTCTTT.

At least ten counts were recorded for this clonotype. The CDR3 protein is CASSLSLTARAVSYGYTF. In DNA form, the CDR3 reads TGTGCCAGCAGCTTATCCCTTACCGCCCGGGCGGTTAGCTATGGCTACACCTTC. The chain combines TRBV7-6 with TRBJ1-2; D unclear. Trimming removed 2 bases at V and 4 bases at J, with 23 bases between. The CDR3 runs 18 residues. Per germline, CDR1 SGHVS and CDR2 FNYEAQ. Full variable domain (remainder filled in from reference TRBV7-6 and TRBJ1-2): GAGVSQSPRYKVTKRGQDVALRCDPISGHVSLYWYRQALGQGPEFLTYFNYEAQQDKSGLPNDRFSAERPEGSISTLTIQRTEQRDSAMYRCASSLSLTARAVSYGYTFGSGTRLTVV.

The chain is built from TRBV7-8 and TRBJ2-7; 8 nucleotides agree with TRBD2. CDR1 SGHVS and CDR2 FQNEAQ come from the germline V gene. The junction had 7 bases not matched to a gene; V was cut back by 10 bases and J by 2 bases. The CDR3 contains 13 residues. The CDR3 coding sequence is TGTGCCACGGGGAGGCGGGGGGCCTACGAGCAGTACTTC. As protein: CATGRRGAYEQYF.

This clonotype was recorded at least ten times. This rearrangement joins TRBV7-9 to TRBJ2-3; D is undetermined. Deletions cut 8 bases from V and 6 bases from J, with 21 bases between. CDR1 SEHNR and CDR2 FQNEAQ come from the germline V gene (reference sequence). The CDR3 length is 15 residues. The DNA for the CDR3 is TGTGCCAGCCACCGCCCGGAAGGCCGGCAGGATACGCAGTATTTT. Protein sequence: CASHRPEGRQDTQYF. Drawing the rest from reference TRBV7-9 and TRBJ2-3, the complete variable domain is DTGVSQNPRHKITKRGQNVTFRCDPISEHNRLYWYRQTLGQGPEFLTYFQNEAQLEKSRLLSDRFSAERPKGSFSTLEIQRTEQGDSAMYLCASHRPEGRQDTQYFGPGTRLTVL.

Comments on this clonotype: A much larger clonotype is one base distant, so this may be a read error. The chain combines TRBV7-2 with TRBJ1-6, with D uncertain. The CDR3 spans 16 residues. V lost 5 bases and J 3 bases, leaving 14 bases between the germline ends. The germline V gene encodes CDR1 SGHTA and CDR2 FQGNSA. Here the CDR3 reads CASSPSGSIYNSPLHF. The CDR3 bases are TGTGCCAGCAGCCCCAGCGGCAGCATCTATAATTCACCCCTCCACTTT.

The V gene is TRBV18, the J gene TRBJ2-7; D is unresolved. CDR3 length: 14 amino acids. In germline, CDR1 is KGHSH, CDR2 LQKENI. Trimming took 0 bases from V and 2 from J, leaving 8 bases between them. This chain's CDR3 is CASSPPLGPYEQYF. For the CDR3, the DNA is TGTGCCAGCTCACCACCATTAGGACCCTACGAGCAGTACTTC.

V usage is TRBV19 and J usage is TRBJ2-7, with 10 bases fitting TRBD1. The CDR3 loop spans 14 amino acids. The V gene end was trimmed by 6 bases and the J gene end by 6 bases; junction bases not matched to a gene: 8. CDR1 and CDR2 from the germline V gene are LNHDA and SQIVND (reference sequence). This CDR3 reads CASSDPGQGSEQYF. The CDR3 region has the DNA TGTGCCAGTAGCGATCCGGGACAGGGGTCCGAGCAGTACTTC.

This clonotype was detected only a few times. The chain employs TRBV7-9 and TRBJ2-7, with a weak D call TRBD2 (5 bases). V lost 5 bases and J 6 bases, leaving 17 bases between the germline ends. CDR3 length: 14 residues. The germline V gene encodes CDR1 SEHNR and CDR2 FQNEAQ (reference sequence). CDR3 bases: TGTGCCAGCAGCCCAAGAGCGGTGCGGCTCGAGCAGTACTTC. Protein product: CASSPRAVRLEQYF. The full variable domain, its missing parts supplied by reference TRBV7-9 and TRBJ2-7, is DTGVSQNPRHKITKRGQNVTFRCDPISEHNRLYWYRQTLGQGPEFLTYFQNEAQLEKSRLLSDRFSAERPKGSFSTLEIQRTEQGDSAMYLCASSPRAVRLEQYFGPGTRLTVT.

This clonotype has only a few counts. V usage is TRBV6-2 or TRBV6-3 and J usage is TRBJ1-5, with D unresolved. Germline assignment: CDR1 MNHEY and CDR2 SVGEGT. The CDR3 covers 13 residues. V was shortened by 5 bases and J by 7 bases, with 12 bases between the two germline ends. The CDR3 spells CASSPGFAQPQHF. CDR3 coding DNA: TGTGCCAGCAGTCCGGGTTTTGCGCAGCCCCAGCATTTT.

This clonotype has a count of ten or more. The rearrangement links TRBV7-6 to TRBJ2-6, with D unresolved. The CDR3 runs to 14 residues. V lost 5 bases and J lost 1, with 6 bases in between. Germline CDR1 is SGHVS and CDR2 is FNYEAQ. The CDR3 DNA sequence: TGTGCCAGCAGCGAGGATTCTGGGGCCAACGTCCTGACTTTC. Protein sequence: CASSEDSGANVLTF.

This clonotype was detected a few times. V and J are TRBV7-6 and TRBJ1-2; unclear D gene. Germline V CDR1 and CDR2: SGHVS, FNYEAQ. The CDR3 runs 15 residues. Trimming removed 2 bases from V and 3 bases from J, with 13 bases in between. This chain's CDR3 is CASSLLGSGHYGYTF. CDR3 nucleotides: TGTGCCAGCAGCTTATTGGGTTCCGGTCACTATGGCTACACCTTC. Variable domain in full (rest from reference TRBV7-6 and TRBJ1-2): GAGVSQSPRYKVTKRGQDVALRCDPISGHVSLYWYRQALGQGPEFLTYFNYEAQQDKSGLPNDRFSAERPEGSISTLTIQRTEQRDSAMYRCASSLLGSGHYGYTFGSGTRLTVV.